A single sample is the source of the 29 T cell receptor beta chains below, sequenced in a study of T cell responses to AZD1222 COVID-19 vaccine. This table comes from immunoSEQ multiplex PCR, and its TCRdb copy is limited to in-frame clones, with some not included. Of more than 85,000 clones detected, roughly 90% appear once; the ten largest clones hold 2% to 3%. This specimen consisted of peripheral blood, obtained on day 0 of AZD1222 vaccination. These receptor sequences come from an adult in good health.

The chain is built from TRBV3-1 (or the pseudogene TRBV3-2) and TRBJ2-5; 7 bases map to TRBD1. The V gene end was trimmed by 1 base and the J gene end by 0 bases; junction bases not matched to a gene: 14. The CDR3 sequence is 19 residues long. Germline V gene data show CDR1 as LGHDT and CDR2 as YNNKEL (reference sequence). CDR3 DNA sequence: TGTGCCAGCAGCCAAGGGGTAGTGTGGGGGACAGACTACCAAGAGACCCAGTACTTC. This gives the protein CASSQGVVWGTDYQETQYF.

This clone occurred a few times. The V call is TRBV11-2, the J call TRBJ2-7; D assignment may be TRBD1 or TRBD2 (5 bases each). The CDR3 extends over 16 amino acids. Germline CDR1 and CDR2: SGHAT and FQNNGV. The V and J ends lost 0 bases and 2 bases respectively, with 14 bases between them. The CDR3 loop reads CASSLDLEGSAYEQYF. The CDR3 DNA is TGTGCCAGCAGCTTAGATCTTGAGGGGTCAGCCTACGAGCAGTACTTC. Together with reference TRBV11-2 and TRBJ2-7, the CDR3 gives the full variable domain: EAGVAQSPRYKIIEKRQSVAFWCNPISGHATLYWYQQILGQGPKLLIQFQNNGVVDDSQLPKDRFSAERLKGVDSTLKIQPAKLEDSAVYLCASSLDLEGSAYEQYFGPGTRLTVT.

The rearrangement links TRBV11-2 to TRBJ2-6, with TRBD1 matching 7 bases. Germline trimming cut 3 bases from V and 2 bases from J; bases unmatched to any gene: 1. In germline, CDR1 is SGHAT, CDR2 FQNNGV. The CDR3 covers 15 residues. This chain's CDR3 is CASSFRGTGANVLTF. As DNA, the CDR3 is TGTGCCAGCAGCTTCAGGGGGACTGGGGCCAACGTCCTGACTTTC.

The chain uses TRBV7-9 and TRBJ1-2; D might be TRBD1 (5 bases). CDR1 is SEHNR, CDR2 FQNEAQ, per germline (reference sequence). Deletions cut 5 bases from V and 3 bases from J, with 13 bases between. The CDR3 is 14 amino acids. This chain's CDR3 is CASSAMGQDYGYTF. The CDR3 coding sequence is TGTGCCAGCAGCGCCATGGGGCAGGACTATGGCTACACCTTC.

The genes are TRBV3-1 (or the pseudogene TRBV3-2) and TRBJ1-2; D gene uncertain. The germline V and J ends were trimmed by 1 base and 5 bases, with 17 bases remaining between them. This CDR3 has 16 residues. Germline loops: CDR1 LGHDT, CDR2 YNNKEL (reference sequence). The CDR3 region is CASSQGASPRVYGYTF. Here the CDR3 DNA reads TGTGCCAGCAGCCAAGGCGCGTCCCCAAGAGTGTATGGCTACACCTTC.

This clone was counted a single time. This sequence joins TRBV3-1 (or the pseudogene TRBV3-2) and TRBJ2-1; D may be TRBD2 (6 bases). Deletions cut 0 bases from V and 8 bases from J, with 11 bases between. The CDR3 loop spans 14 amino acids. CDR1 is LGHDT and CDR2 is YNNKEL in the germline V gene (reference sequence). CDR3 bases: TGTGCCAGCAGCCAAGACGGAGGGGTCTATGAGCAGTTCTTC. Translating gives CASSQDGGVYEQFF.

The chain uses TRBV9 and TRBJ1-6; 7 nucleotides agree with TRBD1. CDR1 and CDR2 (germline): SGDLS, YYNGEE. The CDR3 is 15 amino acids. Trimming removed 0 bases from V and 10 bases from J; junction bases left unmatched: 7. CDR3 DNA sequence: TGTGCCAGCAGCGTAGTGGCAGGGGGGGGCTCACCCCTCCACTTT. It yields the protein CASSVVAGGGSPLHF.

This chain links TRBV2 with TRBJ1-6; 7 positions match TRBD1. This CDR3 has 14 residues. Germline V gives CDR1 SNHLY, CDR2 FYNNEI. Trimming cost V 6 bases and J 9 bases; bases outside gene matches: 8. The CDR3 bases are TGTGCCAGCAGAGTAACAGGGGAGTTTTCACCCCTCCACTTT. This translates into CASRVTGEFSPLHF.

The genes are TRBV7-2 and TRBJ2-7; D might be TRBD1 (6 bases). Trimming removed 6 bases at V and 4 bases at J, with 13 bases between. The CDR3 is 13 amino acids. Germline CDR1 reads SGHTA; CDR2 reads FQGNSA. CDR3 DNA sequence: TGTGCCAGCAGTGGACAGAACCCTTACGAGCAGTACTTC. Its translation is CASSGQNPYEQYF.

This rearrangement joins TRBV7-8 to TRBJ1-6; D is ambiguous. Germline-derived CDR1 and CDR2 are SGHVS and FQNEAQ. This CDR3 has 15 amino acids. Trimming shortened V by 2 bases and J by 6 bases, and 11 bases separated the two germline ends. Written as DNA, the CDR3 is TGTGCCAGCAGCTTAATGGCCGCGGGTAATTCACCCCTCCACTTT. Its protein is CASSLMAAGNSPLHF.

This chain uses TRBV10-2 with TRBJ1-1; 8 bases match TRBD1. The V segment lost 8 bases and the J segment 4 bases; nucleotides outside the gene matches: 18. The CDR3 is 17 amino acids. The germline gives CDR1 WSHSY, CDR2 SAAADI. CDR3 sequence: CASRGLSDRGKGTEAFF. The DNA of the CDR3 is TGCGCCAGCCGAGGGCTCTCAGACAGGGGAAAGGGCACTGAAGCTTTCTTT.

V gene TRBV2 combines with J gene TRBJ2-1; 7 nucleotides line up with TRBD2. The CDR3 totals 16 residues. From germline, CDR1 is SNHLY and CDR2 FYNNEI. Unmatched junction bases numbered 13, after V lost 3 bases and J lost 8 bases. The CDR3: CASSDLAVPRLDEQFF. In nucleotides, the CDR3 is TGTGCCAGCAGTGACCTAGCGGTCCCACGATTGGATGAGCAGTTCTTC.

J is TRBJ2-5 and V is TRBV5-1; D remains ambiguous. This CDR3 has 13 amino acids. V was trimmed by 4 bases and J by 5 bases, leaving 12 bases between them. Per germline, CDR1 SGHRS and CDR2 YFSETQ. CDR3 in DNA: TGCGCCAGCAGCCCTGGTCCGTCGGAGACCCAGTACTTC. Amino acids: CASSPGPSETQYF.

The V and J genes are TRBV6-6 and TRBJ1-1; 9 nucleotides align to TRBD1. CDR1 and CDR2 (germline): MNHNY, SVGAGI (reference sequence). This CDR3 contains 17 residues. V gave up 5 bases and J gave up 3 bases; unmatched junction bases: 13. This chain's CDR3 is CASSRGQGNRFYTEAFF. The CDR3 coding sequence is TGTGCCAGCAGTCGCGGACAGGGGAATCGGTTTTACACTGAAGCTTTCTTT.

This sequence joins TRBV4-2 and TRBJ1-4; 10 bases align to TRBD1. The CDR3 runs 16 residues. Germline assignment: CDR1 LGHNA and CDR2 YNFKEQ. V shed 0 bases, J shed 8 bases, and the junction held 6 bases outside the gene matches. CDR3 DNA sequence: TGTGCCAGCAGCCAAGACCCGGGACAGGGGACCGAAAAACTGTTTTTT. It encodes CASSQDPGQGTEKLFF.

The rearrangement uses TRBV5-1 and TRBJ1-2; 8 bases align to TRBD1. Germline CDR1 reads SGHRS; CDR2 reads YFSETQ. This CDR3 has 16 amino acids. V lost 2 bases to trimming and J lost 8 bases; unmatched junction nucleotides: 14. The CDR3 nucleotides are TGCGCCAGCAGCTTAGAACTCACGGGACAGGATGAAGGCTACACCTTC. Translating gives CASSLELTGQDEGYTF.

The chain joins TRBV28 to TRBJ1-4; D uncertain. The CDR3 spans 20 residues. Germline values: CDR1 MDHEN, CDR2 SYDVKM. Trimming pared 6 bases from V and 0 bases from J, leaving 26 bases between. The CDR3 sequence: CASRAKLLGRPRSTNEKLFF. In nucleotides, the CDR3 is TGTGCCAGCAGGGCTAAACTTCTGGGCAGGCCGCGATCAACTAATGAAAAACTGTTTTTT. The complete variable domain, with remaining parts taken from reference TRBV28 and TRBJ1-4, reads DVKVTQSSRYLVKRTGEKVFLECVQDMDHENMFWYRQDPGLGLRLIYFSYDVKMKEKGDIPEGYSVSREKKERFSLILESASTNQTSMYLCASRAKLLGRPRSTNEKLFFGSGTQLSVL.

The CDR3: CASSFGEAYEQYF. The DNA of the CDR3 is TGTGCCAGCAGTTTCGGGGAAGCCTACGAGCAGTACTTC. J is TRBJ2-7 and V is TRBV6-2 or TRBV6-3; tentatively, D is TRBD2 (5 bases). V was trimmed by 4 bases and J by 2 bases, leaving 9 bases between them. Germline V CDR1 and CDR2: MNHEY, SVGEGT. The CDR3 loop spans 13 amino acids.

This rearrangement joins TRBV10-3 to TRBJ2-7; D gene ambiguous. The CDR3 runs to 13 residues. The germline gives CDR1 ENHRY, CDR2 SYGVKD. Trimming took off 4 bases at V and 4 bases at J, with 11 bases between the two ends. As DNA, the CDR3 is TGTGCCATCAGTGTAGGTCTCAGTTACGAGCAGTACTTC. Protein: CAISVGLSYEQYF.

The gene calls are TRBV18 and TRBJ1-1; 8 nucleotides line up with TRBD1. Unmatched junction bases numbered 3, after V lost 4 bases and J lost 8 bases. This CDR3 region has 12 residues. Germline CDR1 is KGHSH and CDR2 is LQKENI. The CDR3 nucleotides read TGTGCCAGCTCACAGGACAGGGAAGAAGCTTTCTTT. Translation gives CASSQDREEAFF.

This chain links TRBV27 with TRBJ1-6, with D possibly matching TRBD1 (6 bases). Trimming left V 4 bases short and J 10 bases short, with 14 bases between. Germline V gene lookup returns CDR1 MNHEY and CDR2 SMNVEV (reference sequence). The CDR3 is 14 residues long. This CDR3 reads CASSWGALRSPLHF. The CDR3 coding sequence is TGTGCCAGCAGTTGGGGGGCATTGAGGTCACCCCTCCACTTT.

The V and J genes are TRBV7-9 and TRBJ2-2; D perhaps matches TRBD2 (5 bases). The V and J ends lost 5 bases and 0 bases respectively, with 13 bases between them. Looked up from germline, CDR1 is SEHNR and CDR2 is FQNEAQ (reference sequence). The CDR3 sequence is 16 residues long. The CDR3 region is CASSSERAPNTGELFF. CDR3 coding DNA: TGTGCCAGCAGCAGTGAGAGGGCCCCGAACACCGGGGAGCTGTTTTTT.

This chain joins TRBV6-5 and TRBJ2-3; D is unresolved. This CDR3 contains 15 residues. Germline CDR1 MNHEY, CDR2 SVGAGI. Trimming shortened V by 2 bases and J by 2 bases, and 11 bases separated the two germline ends. The chain's CDR3 is CASSYSTQNTDTQYF. CDR3 bases: TGTGCCAGCAGTTACAGTACGCAGAACACAGATACGCAGTATTTT.

The chain employs TRBV12-3 or TRBV12-4 and TRBJ1-2; D may be TRBD1 (5 bases). The CDR3 extends over 12 amino acids. Between the trimmed V and J ends, which lost 2 bases and 7 bases, there was a span of 8 bases. The CDR3 coding sequence is TGTGCCAGCAGTTTATCTGGGACTGGCTACACCTTC. Protein: CASSLSGTGYTF.

V and J are TRBV18 and TRBJ2-7; the match to TRBD2 covers 10 bases. The CDR3 is 14 residues long. The J segment lost 6 bases and the V segment lost 4 bases, leaving 6 bases of the junction unmatched. Germline V gene sequence: CDR1 KGHSH, CDR2 LQKENI. The CDR3 loop reads CASSRRERGGEQYF. CDR3 nucleotide sequence: TGTGCCAGCTCACGGCGGGAGCGGGGGGGCGAGCAGTACTTC.

CDR3 in DNA: TGTGCCAGCAGTTTATTCTCGACAGGCTACGAGCAGTACTTC. Protein: CASSLFSTGYEQYF. The chain links TRBV28 to TRBJ2-7; D possibly corresponds to TRBD1 (6 bases). The V end lost 1 base, the J end lost 3 bases, and 10 bases lay between the germline ends. The length of the CDR3 is 14 residues. Germline loops: CDR1 MDHEN, CDR2 SYDVKM.

The V gene is TRBV10-3, the J gene TRBJ1-3; the D is unclear. The CDR3 runs to 15 residues. Germline V CDR1 and CDR2: ENHRY, SYGVKD. V was cut by 3 bases and J by 5 bases, with 14 bases left in between. CDR3 amino acids: CAISESGNGRNTIYF. The CDR3 DNA is TGTGCCATCAGTGAATCGGGGAACGGACGAAACACCATATATTTT.

The chain employs TRBV3-1 (or the pseudogene TRBV3-2) and TRBJ1-1; TRBD1 agrees at 7 bases. This CDR3 spans 14 amino acids. V dropped 4 bases and J dropped 3; count of bases not matched to a gene: 5. CDR1 LGHDT and CDR2 YNNKEL come from the germline V gene (reference sequence). CDR3 amino acids: CASSLTTGDTEAFF. The CDR3 coding sequence is TGTGCCAGCAGCCTAACAACAGGGGACACTGAAGCTTTCTTT.

The chain links TRBV2 to TRBJ1-5; D is uncertain. Germline CDR1 reads SNHLY; CDR2 reads FYNNEI. The V gene lost 1 base and the J gene lost 7 bases, with 8 bases spanning the gap. This CDR3 is 13 amino acids long. The CDR3 reads CASSEGSGQPQHF. The CDR3 DNA reads as TGTGCCAGCAGTGAAGGTTCTGGGCAGCCCCAGCATTTT. Looking up the rest from reference TRBV2 and TRBJ1-5 gives the full variable domain: EPEVTQTPSHQVTQMGQEVILRCVPISNHLYFYWYRQILGQKVEFLVSFYNNEISEKSEIFDDQFSVERPDGSNFTLKIRSTKLEDSAMYFCASSEGSGQPQHFGDGTRLSIL.